Sequencing of this T cell receptor (beta chain) was carried out in a study of molecular identifiers for immune sequencing clone quantification. This clonotype was recorded many times. Germline lookup yields CDR1 MNHEY and CDR2 SMNVEV (reference sequence). CDR3 length equals 15 residues. Trimming left V 3 bases short and J 2 bases short, with 12 bases between. Bulk libraries came from a prior protocol with listed TCR primers. MiXCR was run by TCRdb on the PCR reads, yielding one entry per CDR3 protein. The table lists hundreds of thousands of distinct CDR3 sequences, 25% of them singletons. Sequencing was done on a sample of naive CD8+ T cells from blood, with Jurkat cell RNA spiked in. As for subset: FACS-sorted CD8+CD4-CCR7+CD45RA+ naive T cells. The TCR originated in a human donor in good health. Some libraries in this study had Jurkat cell RNA spiked in. The chain carries TRBV27 and TRBJ2-3, with a possible D match to TRBD2 (6 bases). The CDR3 loop reads CASSFLARVTDTQYF. CDR3 bases: TGTGCCAGCAGTTTCCTAGCGAGGGTCACAGATACGCAGTATTTT.